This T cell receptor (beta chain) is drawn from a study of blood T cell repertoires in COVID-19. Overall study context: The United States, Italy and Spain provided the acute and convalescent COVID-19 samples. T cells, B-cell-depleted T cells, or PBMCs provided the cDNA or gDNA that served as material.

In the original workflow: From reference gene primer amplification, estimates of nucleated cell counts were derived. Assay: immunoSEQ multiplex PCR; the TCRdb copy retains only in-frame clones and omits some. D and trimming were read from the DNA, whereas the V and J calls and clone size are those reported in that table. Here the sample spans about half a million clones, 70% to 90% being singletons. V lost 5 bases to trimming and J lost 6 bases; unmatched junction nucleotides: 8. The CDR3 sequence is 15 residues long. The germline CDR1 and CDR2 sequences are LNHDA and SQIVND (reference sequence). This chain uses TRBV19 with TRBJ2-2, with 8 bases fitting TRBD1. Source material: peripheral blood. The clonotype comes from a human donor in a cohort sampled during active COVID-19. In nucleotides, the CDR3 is TGTGCCAGTAGTCCCCAGACAGGGGCGGCCGGGGAGCTGTTTTTT. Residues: CASSPQTGAAGELFF.